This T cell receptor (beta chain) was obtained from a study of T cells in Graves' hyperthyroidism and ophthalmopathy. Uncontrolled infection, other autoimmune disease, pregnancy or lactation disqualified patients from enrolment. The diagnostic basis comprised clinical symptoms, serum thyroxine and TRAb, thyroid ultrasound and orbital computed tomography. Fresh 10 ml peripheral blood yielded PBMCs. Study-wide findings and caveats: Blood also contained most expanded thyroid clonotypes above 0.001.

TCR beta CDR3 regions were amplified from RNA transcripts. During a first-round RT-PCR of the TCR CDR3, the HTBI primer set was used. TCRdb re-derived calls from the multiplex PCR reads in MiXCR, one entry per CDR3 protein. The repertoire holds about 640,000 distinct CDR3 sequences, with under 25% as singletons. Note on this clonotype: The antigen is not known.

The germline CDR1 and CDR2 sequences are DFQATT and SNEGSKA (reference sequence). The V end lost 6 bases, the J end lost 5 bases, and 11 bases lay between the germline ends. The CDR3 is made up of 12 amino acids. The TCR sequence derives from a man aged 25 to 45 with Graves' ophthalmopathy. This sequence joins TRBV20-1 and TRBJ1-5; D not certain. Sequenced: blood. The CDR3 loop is CSANPGDQPQHF. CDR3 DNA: TGCAGTGCGAACCCGGGCGATCAGCCCCAGCATTTT.